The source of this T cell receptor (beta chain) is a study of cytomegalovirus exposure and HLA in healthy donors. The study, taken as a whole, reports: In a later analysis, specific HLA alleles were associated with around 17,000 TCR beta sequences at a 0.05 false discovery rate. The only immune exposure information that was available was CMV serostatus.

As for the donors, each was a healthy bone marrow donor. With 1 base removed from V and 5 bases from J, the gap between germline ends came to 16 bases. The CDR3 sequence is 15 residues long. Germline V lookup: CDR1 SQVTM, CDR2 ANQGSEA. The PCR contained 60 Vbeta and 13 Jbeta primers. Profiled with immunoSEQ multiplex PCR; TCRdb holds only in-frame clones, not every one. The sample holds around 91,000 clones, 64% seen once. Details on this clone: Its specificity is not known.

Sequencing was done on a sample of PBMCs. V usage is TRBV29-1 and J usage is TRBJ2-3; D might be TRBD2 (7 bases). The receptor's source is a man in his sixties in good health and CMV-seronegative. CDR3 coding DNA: TGCAGCGTTGAAGCGGAAAGGGGGGGAGGAGATACGCAGTATTTT. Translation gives CSVEAERGGGDTQYF.